Included here is one TCR beta chain sequence, with context. Germline V gives CDR1 SGDLS, CDR2 YYNGEE. The CDR3 runs 13 residues. Trimming removed 5 bases from V and 4 bases from J; junction bases left unmatched: 2. The repertoire was sequenced with immunoSEQ multiplex PCR; TCRdb's copy has only in-frame clones and lacks some. The data contain fewer than 200,000 clones, approximately 86% of them singletons. The data derive from a study of blood T cell repertoires in COVID-19. The sequenced sample was peripheral blood. The TCR sequence derives from a man aged 35 to 55 with active or convalescent COVID-19. J is TRBJ2-2 and V is TRBV9, with TRBD1 matching 7 bases. The CDR3 loop is CASRTGSTGELFF. The CDR3 DNA reads as TGTGCCAGCAGGACAGGGAGCACCGGGGAGCTGTTTTTT.